The 20 T cell receptor beta chains presented below share a single source sample, sequenced in a study of T cell changes during pregnancy in multiple sclerosis. Repertoires were generated with immunoSEQ multiplex PCR, while TCRdb's copy carries only in-frame clones and drops some. The data contain about 41,000 clones, roughly nine tenths of them seen just once; the ten biggest clones take up about 0.61%. The starting material was CD4+ T cells from peripheral blood mononuclear cells, obtained in the first trimester of pregnancy. Every receptor here comes from a female donor with multiple sclerosis, enrolled in a pregnancy study.

The chain has TRBV6-1 and TRBJ1-2; D is uncertain. In germline, CDR1 is MNHNS, CDR2 SASEGT. V was shortened by 4 bases and J by 4 bases, with 7 bases between the two germline ends. The CDR3 covers 12 residues. The CDR3: CASSVSVYGYTF. The CDR3 DNA is TGTGCCAGCAGTGTTTCAGTCTATGGCTACACCTTC.

The rearrangement uses TRBV18 and TRBJ2-3; weak D call: TRBD2 (6 bases). The CDR3 loop spans 16 amino acids. Germline V gene data show CDR1 as KGHSH and CDR2 as LQKENI. Deletions cut 4 bases from V and 5 bases from J, with 19 bases between. CDR3 nucleotide sequence: TGTGCCAGCTCACAACTTAGGGCGGGACGGGAAGATACGCAGTATTTT. This sequence encodes CASSQLRAGREDTQYF. Supplemented by reference TRBV18 and TRBJ2-3, the full variable domain reads NAGVMQNPRHLVRRRGQEARLRCSPMKGHSHVYWYRQLPEEGLKFMVYLQKENIIDESGMPKERFSAEFPKEGPSILRIQQVVRGDSAAYFCASSQLRAGREDTQYFGPGTRLTVL.

J is TRBJ2-5 and V is TRBV7-2, with a possible D match to TRBD2 (5 bases). The length of the CDR3 is 14 residues. Looked up from germline, CDR1 is SGHTA and CDR2 is FQGNSA. V lost 3 bases and J lost 5, with 13 bases in between. The CDR3 nucleotides are TGTGCCAGCAGCTTTCAAGTAGGCGGGGAGACCCAGTACTTC. Protein sequence: CASSFQVGGETQYF.

This clone was seen just once. In nucleotides, the CDR3 is TGTGCCAGCTCAGTAGACTCGGACTACTACGAGCAGTACTTC. Amino acid sequence: CASSVDSDYYEQYF. The chain couples TRBV18 to TRBJ2-7; possible D gene TRBD2, 6 bases. The CDR3 is 14 amino acids. Germline V gene data show CDR1 as KGHSH and CDR2 as LQKENI. Trimming left V 5 bases short and J 3 bases short, with 14 bases between.

V usage is TRBV15 and J usage is TRBJ2-5; weak D call: TRBD1 (6 bases). The germline V gene has CDR1 LNHNV and CDR2 YYDKDF (reference sequence). Trimming shortened V by 0 bases and J by 2 bases, and 10 bases separated the two germline ends. CDR3 length equals 15 residues. CDR3 in amino acids: CATSRDRDNQETQYF. The DNA of the CDR3 is TGTGCCACCAGCAGAGATCGGGACAATCAAGAGACCCAGTACTTC.

V usage is TRBV11-1 and J usage is TRBJ2-7; TRBD1 matches at 8 bases. V gave up 5 bases and J gave up 0 bases; unmatched junction bases: 6. Germline V lookup: CDR1 SGHAT, CDR2 FQDESV (reference sequence). The CDR3 covers 15 residues. The CDR3 spells CASSTDRASSYEQYF. The DNA for the CDR3 is TGTGCCAGCAGCACGGACAGGGCGAGCTCCTACGAGCAGTACTTC. The complete variable domain, with remaining parts taken from reference TRBV11-1 and TRBJ2-7, reads EAEVAQSPRYKITEKSQAVAFWCDPISGHATLYWYRQILGQGPELLVQFQDESVVDDSQLPKDRFSAERLKGVDSTLKIQPAELGDSAMYLCASSTDRASSYEQYFGPGTRLTVT.

The rearrangement uses TRBV30 and TRBJ1-5; 9 bases fit TRBD1. V shed 1 base and J 7 bases; nucleotides not matched to a gene: 5. The CDR3 length is 14 residues. The V gene's germline CDR1 is GTSNPN and CDR2 SVGIG (reference sequence). For the CDR3, the DNA is TGTGCCTGGAGTGCGGGACAGGGAATCCAGCCCCAGCATTTT. Residues: CAWSAGQGIQPQHF. The full variable domain, completed using reference TRBV30 and TRBJ1-5, is SQTIHQWPATLVQPVGSPLSLECTVEGTSNPNLYWYRQAAGRGLQLLFYSVGIGQISSEVPQNLSASRPQDRQFILSSKKLLLSDSGFYLCAWSAGQGIQPQHFGDGTRLSIL.

This clone was recorded once. A read error may produce the germline difference seen at one junction end. The chain is built from TRBV15 and TRBJ1-1; no clear D. Germline CDR1 reads LNHNV; CDR2 reads YYDKDF (reference sequence). CDR3 length: 14 residues. CDR3 in DNA: TGTGCCACCAGCAGAGCATCTTTAAACAGTGAAGCTTTCTTT. This sequence encodes CATSRASLNSEAFF.

The chain uses TRBV14 and TRBJ1-1; TRBD1 is a possible D gene (5 bases). CDR1 and CDR2 (germline): SGHDN, FVKESK. With 6 bases removed from V and 6 bases from J, the gap between germline ends came to 14 bases. CDR3 length: 13 amino acids. The CDR3 region has the DNA TGTGCCAGCAGTACCAGGGTCTCGGCTGAAGCTTTCTTT. It codes for CASSTRVSAEAFF.

A note on this clone: Other DNA sequences in this sample translate to the same CDR3. The chain couples TRBV5-1 to TRBJ1-1; D possibly corresponds to TRBD1 (6 bases). Trimming cost V 0 bases and J 4 bases, with 7 bases left between them. Germline CDR1 SGHRS, CDR2 YFSETQ. The CDR3 length is 13 residues. CDR3 DNA sequence: TGCGCCAGCAGCTTGGGAGGGGGCACTGAAGCTTTCTTT. This codes for CASSLGGGTEAFF.

The chain combines TRBV5-4 with TRBJ2-3, with D perhaps TRBD2 (5 bases). The CDR3 sequence is 16 residues long. Germline assignment: CDR1 SGHNT and CDR2 YYREEE (reference sequence). The V and J ends lost 0 bases and 0 bases respectively, with 11 bases between them. The CDR3 is CASSLGTSGSTDTQYF. CDR3 in DNA: TGTGCCAGCAGCTTGGGGACTTCTGGGAGCACAGATACGCAGTATTTT.

This chain links TRBV28 with TRBJ1-3, with 10 bases lining up with TRBD1. The CDR3 has 20 amino acids. Germline assignment: CDR1 MDHEN and CDR2 SYDVKM. Unmatched junction bases numbered 15, after V lost 4 bases and J lost 0 bases. CDR3: CASSSPRDRGFLLSGNTIYF. Written as DNA, the CDR3 is TGTGCCAGCAGTTCCCCCCGGGACAGGGGATTCCTCCTCTCTGGAAACACCATATATTTT.

The V gene is TRBV11-1, the J gene TRBJ2-1; TRBD2 might be the D (6 bases). The ends were cut back, 2 bases at V and 8 bases at J, with 22 bases in the middle. Germline CDR1 and CDR2: SGHAT and FQDESV (reference sequence). The CDR3 is made up of 17 amino acids. The CDR3 is CASSLRRGLGSGDEQFF. Written as DNA, the CDR3 is TGTGCCAGCAGCTTAAGACGCGGATTGGGCTCGGGGGATGAGCAGTTCTTC.

This chain connects TRBV18 to TRBJ2-1, with TRBD2 matching 15 bases. The CDR3 covers 16 residues. V was pared by 3 bases and J by 6 bases, with 3 bases of the junction left unmatched. Germline loops: CDR1 KGHSH, CDR2 LQKENI. The CDR3 spells CASSPPGLAGGNEQFF. The CDR3 region has the DNA TGTGCCAGCTCACCGCCGGGACTAGCGGGAGGCAATGAGCAGTTCTTC.

The rearrangement links TRBV14 to TRBJ1-2; no reliable D call. The germline V gene has CDR1 SGHDN and CDR2 FVKESK. The CDR3 has 13 residues. The V end was cut by 2 bases, the J end by 4 bases, with 8 bases between. CDR3 region: CASSQNFRYGYTF. Here the CDR3 DNA reads TGTGCCAGCAGCCAAAATTTCCGCTATGGCTACACCTTC.

J is TRBJ2-3 and V is TRBV18, with 9 bases identical to TRBD1. Trimming took 2 bases from V and 5 from J; bases not matched to a gene: 8. CDR3 size: 16 residues. Germline V lookup: CDR1 KGHSH, CDR2 LQKENI. CDR3: CASSPGGTGKRDTQYF. The CDR3 nucleotides read TGTGCCAGCTCACCAGGGGGGACAGGGAAAAGAGATACGCAGTATTTT.

Here the CDR3 reads CASSSDRGEVGELFF. The CDR3 DNA reads TGTGCCAGCAGCAGCGACAGGGGGGAGGTCGGGGAGCTGTTTTTT. J is TRBJ2-2 and V is TRBV21-1; TRBD1, as called in the table, went unchecked against the DNA. TRBV21-1 is a documented pseudogene. This CDR3 contains 15 residues.

The chain carries TRBV6-6 and TRBJ2-7; the D gene is possibly TRBD1 (6 bases). CDR3 length equals 14 residues. With 6 bases removed from V and 0 bases from J, the gap between germline ends came to 12 bases. The germline CDR1 and CDR2 sequences are MNHNY and SVGAGI (reference sequence). CDR3 sequence reads: CASSQGTASYEQYF. CDR3 DNA sequence: TGTGCCAGCAGCCAGGGGACGGCCTCCTACGAGCAGTACTTC.

This clone appeared a single time. The chain links TRBV5-5 to TRBJ1-2, with a possible D match to TRBD1 (6 bases). Looked up from germline, CDR1 is SGHKS and CDR2 is YYEKEE (reference sequence). The V end lost 6 bases, the J end lost 1 base, and 19 bases lay between the germline ends. CDR3 length: 16 amino acids. CDR3 in amino acids: CASTRTPDRFNYGYTF. CDR3 DNA sequence: TGTGCCAGCACCCGCACCCCGGACAGATTTAACTATGGCTACACCTTC.

V and J are TRBV5-1 and TRBJ2-5; 7 positions agree with TRBD2. Per germline, CDR1 SGHRS and CDR2 YFSETQ. V gave up 10 bases and J gave up 5 bases; unmatched junction bases: 8. The CDR3 has 12 residues. The CDR3 sequence: CASSGVGETQYF. DNA of the CDR3: TGCGCCTCCAGCGGGGTGGGGGAGACCCAGTACTTC.